These T cell receptor beta chains were read from a single sample in a study of Ad26.COV2.S vaccination and SARS-CoV-2 variants. The protocol was immunoSEQ multiplex PCR, while the TCRdb copy is restricted to in-frame clones and leaves out a portion. The table lists roughly 180,000 clones, roughly nine tenths of them singletons. Specimen: peripheral blood, collected after recovery from COVID-19. The receptor source for this set is a human donor who had recovered from COVID-19. Both conserved end residues are part of each CDR3.

v_gene	len	j_gene	CDR3aa
TRBV24-1	16	TRBJ2-1	CATSDGLASSYNEQFF
TRBV5-4	16	TRBJ2-6	CASSLPRGVGANVLTF
TRBV15	14	TRBJ2-2	CATSTDRTTGELFF
TRBV6-5	13	TRBJ1-1	CASSYLGGTEAFF
TRBV7-7	16	TRBJ2-5	CASSLGRMTRQETQYF
TRBV5-6	14	TRBJ1-5	CASSLSRYNQPQHF
TRBV11-3	17	TRBJ2-3	CASSSSGTSRGADTQYF
TRBV9	16	TRBJ2-1	CASSVARLDVYNEQFF
TRBV6-1	17	TRBJ1-1	CASSEAVQPGVNTEAFF
TRBV2	14	TRBJ2-3	CASNPRTSTDTQYF
TRBV19	17	TRBJ2-5	CASTLRGQGQTQETQYF
TRBV5-5	14	TRBJ2-7	CASSSTGIYDEQYF
TRBV27	14	TRBJ2-1	CASSKRITYNEQFF
TRBV7-9	15	TRBJ1-2	CASSSSDRVESGYTF
TRBV12-3/TRBV12-4	11	TRBJ1-2	CASSLAGGYTF
TRBV27	13	TRBJ1-3	CASSLSDRGTIYF
TRBV24-1	13	TRBJ2-7	CATSDGGDYEQYF
TRBV11-2	16	TRBJ1-1	CASSLWREEDNTEAFF